The T cell receptor (beta chain) described here comes from a study of T cells in Graves' hyperthyroidism and ophthalmopathy. Authors of the study amplified TCR beta CDR3 regions from RNA transcripts. A set of HTBI primers served as the primers for a first-round RT-PCR of the TCR CDR3. TCRdb processed the multiplex PCR reads anew with MiXCR; each CDR3 protein has one entry. Of some 400,000 distinct CDR3 sequences listed, roughly 19% were seen once; the top ten hold 3.7%. Sequencing input: blood. The clonotype comes from a woman aged 18 to 35 with Graves' hyperthyroidism.

As DNA, the CDR3 is TGTGCCAGCAGTTTAGCCGGGACTAGAAAAGAGACCCAGTACTTC. Protein product: CASSLAGTRKETQYF. V and J are TRBV28 and TRBJ2-5, with 8 positions matching TRBD2. This CDR3 region has 15 residues. Germline V lookup: CDR1 MDHEN, CDR2 SYDVKM. After removal of 2 bases from V and 3 bases from J, the junction contained 5 bases not matched to a gene.